This TCR beta chain was retrieved from a study of tumor-infiltrating lymphocytes in primary liver carcinoma. Regarding the study as a whole: Tumor-adjacent and tumor-blood pairs displayed less overlap than did pairs of tumor regions.

The table lists this clonotype with a few counts. What it recognizes is unknown. At one of its ends the junction is not consistent with the germline gene, which may arise from a read error. The CDR3 has 15 amino acids. CDR1 is SGHKS and CDR2 is YYEKEE in the germline V gene (reference sequence). Priming with a constant-region primer yielded TCR beta cDNA from about 500 ng total RNA. Libraries for TCR beta were built through three nested multiplex PCR rounds, which together made up a slightly modified ARM-PCR procedure. TRBV1-TRBV30 forward primers paired with a C-beta reverse primer drove the first two PCR rounds, approximately 11 cycles each. TCRdb fed the multiplex PCR reads into MiXCR, producing one record per CDR3 protein. The data show roughly 70,000 distinct CDR3 sequences, about three quarters seen once. The tissue used was unsorted bulk material of 20-30 mg. RNA and DNA were co-extracted from it with the AllPrep DNA/RNA mini kit.

Material for sequencing was liver tumor tissue from sampling region 4. Noted subset: tumor region T4, right-lateral pole. The receptor was derived from a man in his forties with primary liver carcinoma and hepatitis B virus infection. This chain links TRBV5-5 with TRBJ2-1, with D tentatively TRBD2 (5 bases). The CDR3 is CASSLVPGRYNERSF. The CDR3 nucleotides read TGTGCCAGCAGCTTGGTTCCCGGACGGTACAACGAGCGGTCCTTC.